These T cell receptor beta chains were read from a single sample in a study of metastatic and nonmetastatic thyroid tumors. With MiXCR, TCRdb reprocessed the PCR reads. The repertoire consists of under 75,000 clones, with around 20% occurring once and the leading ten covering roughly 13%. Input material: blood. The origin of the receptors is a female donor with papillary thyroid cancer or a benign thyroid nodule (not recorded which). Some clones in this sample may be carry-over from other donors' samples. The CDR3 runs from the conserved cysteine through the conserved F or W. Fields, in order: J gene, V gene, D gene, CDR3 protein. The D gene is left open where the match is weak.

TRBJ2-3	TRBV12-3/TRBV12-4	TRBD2	CASRPLAGGPGTQYF
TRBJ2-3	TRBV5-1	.	CASSLDLVTDTQYF
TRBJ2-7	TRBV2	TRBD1	CASLTGTYEQYF
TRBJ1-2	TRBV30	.	CAWATRDSNYGYTF
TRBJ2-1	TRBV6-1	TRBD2	CASSEEPGLAPNYQFF
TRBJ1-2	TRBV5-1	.	CASRHGTQTTPYGYTF
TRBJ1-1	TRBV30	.	CAWTLRGTMNTEAFF
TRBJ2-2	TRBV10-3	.	CAILGHTSTGELFF
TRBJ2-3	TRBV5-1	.	CASRLDGGASTDTQYF
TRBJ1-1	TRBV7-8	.	CASSFNLYTEAFF
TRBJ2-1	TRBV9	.	CASSVESGWDEQFF
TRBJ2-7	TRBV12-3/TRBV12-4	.	CASSTRVGEQYF
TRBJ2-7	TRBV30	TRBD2	CAWSVGAGGYEQYF
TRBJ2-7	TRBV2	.	CASRGGYPYEQYF
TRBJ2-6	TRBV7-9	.	CASSFSTGANVLTF
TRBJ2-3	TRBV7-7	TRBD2	CASSSGTSGSGPDTQYF
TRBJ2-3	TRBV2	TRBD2	CASSVGRFLAGHPNTDTQYF
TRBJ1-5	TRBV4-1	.	CASSQDHPGGGQPQHF
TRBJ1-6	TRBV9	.	CASSFFEGGNSPLHF
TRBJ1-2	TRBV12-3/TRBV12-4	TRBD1	CASSGTVSYGYTF
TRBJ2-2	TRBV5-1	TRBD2	CASSFSGGNTLELFF
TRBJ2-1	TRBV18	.	CASSLDSSYNEQFF
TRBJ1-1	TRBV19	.	CASSIGGGTEAFF
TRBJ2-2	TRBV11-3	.	CASSLYPGSNTGELFF
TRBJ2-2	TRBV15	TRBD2	CATSRDRTSSSGELFF